Each of the 29 T cell receptor beta chains below was sequenced from the same sample in a study of shared clonotypes between healthy human individuals. The repertoire was sequenced with immunoSEQ multiplex PCR; TCRdb's copy has only in-frame clones and lacks some. The sample carries about 730,000 clones, approximately 77% recorded once. Sequenced: memory CD4+ T cells sorted from blood. Subset given: CD45RA-negative fraction. Source of these receptors: a woman in her 30s in good health.

The chain employs TRBV5-8 and TRBJ1-4; D is unresolved. This CDR3 spans 17 amino acids. CDR1 is SGHTS, CDR2 YDEGEE, per germline. The V end was cut by 0 bases, the J end by 0 bases, with 12 bases between. As DNA, the CDR3 is TGTGCCAGCAGCTTGGTAGGGCAGGCTGCAACTAATGAAAAACTGTTTTTT. Protein sequence: CASSLVGQAATNEKLFF.

This chain joins TRBV28 and TRBJ2-3; D perhaps matches TRBD1 (5 bases). Germline V gives CDR1 MDHEN, CDR2 SYDVKM. Trimming removed 5 bases from V and 2 bases from J, with 17 bases in between. This CDR3 comprises 16 residues. Here the CDR3 reads CASSAPSRASTDTQYF. As DNA, the CDR3 is TGTGCCAGCAGTGCGCCGTCCAGGGCGTCCACAGATACGCAGTATTTT.

This chain connects TRBV7-9 to TRBJ1-1; possibly TRBD1 for D (6 bases). This CDR3 comprises 12 residues. Germline CDR1 reads SEHNR; CDR2 reads FQNEAQ (reference sequence). The germline V and J ends were trimmed by 5 bases and 9 bases, with 13 bases remaining between them. The CDR3 coding sequence is TGTGCCAGCAGCCCCACAGGGTCGAAAGCTTTCTTT. This translates into CASSPTGSKAFF.

This chain links TRBV5-1 with TRBJ2-2; D may be TRBD2 (5 bases). The V and J ends lost 0 bases and 5 bases respectively, with 17 bases between them. This CDR3 is 17 amino acids long. Germline V gives CDR1 SGHRS, CDR2 YFSETQ. In DNA, the CDR3 is TGCGCCAGCAGCTTGGCTCACGCCGGGGTTAAAACCGGGGAGCTGTTTTTT. Translation: CASSLAHAGVKTGELFF.

This clone was seen a few times. Other DNA sequences in the same sample also yield this CDR3. The chain links TRBV28 to TRBJ2-2; D gene unclear. The germline V gene encodes CDR1 MDHEN and CDR2 SYDVKM. The CDR3 has 12 amino acids. Trimming took off 2 bases at V and 7 bases at J, with 5 bases between the two ends. The CDR3 reads CASSLLGGELFF. Here the CDR3 DNA reads TGTGCCAGCAGTTTACTAGGCGGGGAGCTGTTTTTT.

This clone was picked up one time. V and J are TRBV7-2 and TRBJ1-1; D remains unclear. Germline lookup yields CDR1 SGHTA and CDR2 FQGNSA. The CDR3 spans 15 residues. With 5 bases removed from V and 3 bases from J, the gap between germline ends came to 16 bases. This CDR3 is CASSNPMEGDTEAFF. CDR3 coding DNA: TGTGCCAGCAGCAACCCAATGGAAGGAGACACTGAAGCTTTCTTT.

The V gene is TRBV25-1, the J gene TRBJ1-2; TRBD1 matches at 7 bases. The germline gives CDR1 MGHDK, CDR2 SYGVNS. Unmatched junction bases numbered 10, after V lost 2 bases and J lost 10 bases. There are 14 residues in the CDR3. The CDR3 region is CASSEPTDRVIYTF. The CDR3 DNA reads as TGTGCCAGCAGTGAACCCACCGACAGGGTGATCTACACCTTC.

Comment on this clone: The sample holds other DNA sequences that translate to the same CDR3. The chain is built from TRBV5-4 and TRBJ2-5; 10 nucleotides agree with TRBD1. The CDR3 length is 15 residues. Germline assignment: CDR1 SGHNT and CDR2 YYREEE (reference sequence). The junction had 2 bases not matched to a gene; V was cut back by 1 base and J by 2 bases. The CDR3 region has the DNA TGTGCCAGCAGCTTGTGGGACAGGGGACAAGAGACCCAGTACTTC. It yields the protein CASSLWDRGQETQYF. Based on the CDR3 plus reference TRBV5-4 and TRBJ2-5, the full variable domain is ETGVTQSPTHLIKTRGQQVTLRCSSQSGHNTVSWYQQALGQGPQFIFQYYREEENGRGNFPPRFSGLQFPNYSSELNVNALELDDSALYLCASSLWDRGQETQYFGPGTRLLVL.

A single count supports this clone. The rearrangement links TRBV7-9 to TRBJ2-7; 10 bases line up with TRBD2. Germline V CDR1 and CDR2: SEHNR, FQNEAQ (reference sequence). This CDR3 comprises 14 residues. V shed 5 bases and J 4 bases; nucleotides not matched to a gene: 5. DNA of the CDR3: TGTGCCAGCAGCGGTAGCGGGAGGTCGTACGAGCAGTACTTC. Translated: CASSGSGRSYEQYF.

Worth noting for this clone: This CDR3 is also generated by other DNA sequences in the sample. This chain uses TRBV4-1 with TRBJ2-1; no definite D call. Germline CDR1 MGHRA, CDR2 YSYEKL. Trimming removed 2 bases from V and 8 bases from J, with 4 bases in between. CDR3 length: 11 amino acids. The CDR3 DNA reads as TGCGCCAGCAGCCAACGGGATGAGCAGTTCTTC. It yields the protein CASSQRDEQFF.

This chain links TRBV18 with TRBJ1-1, with unresolved D. Germline V gene sequence: CDR1 KGHSH, CDR2 LQKENI. The CDR3 extends over 16 amino acids. V lost 3 bases and J lost 0, with 14 bases in between. Here the CDR3 reads CASSPRIERMNTEAFF. The CDR3 DNA sequence: TGTGCCAGCTCACCCCGAATTGAACGGATGAACACTGAAGCTTTCTTT.

This rearrangement joins TRBV7-2 to TRBJ1-1; D is uncertain. The CDR3 sequence is 16 residues long. Germline V gene sequence: CDR1 SGHTA, CDR2 FQGNSA. The V and J ends lost 2 bases and 12 bases respectively, with 25 bases between them. Here the CDR3 reads CASSLQRITVQMSSFF. The CDR3 DNA reads as TGTGCCAGCAGCTTACAACGCATAACAGTACAAATGAGTTCTTTCTTT.

The chain couples TRBV9 to TRBJ2-5; 15 bases agree with TRBD2. Germline lookup yields CDR1 SGDLS and CDR2 YYNGEE. The CDR3 loop spans 17 amino acids. V shed 3 bases, J shed 5 bases, and the junction held 8 bases outside the gene matches. The CDR3 spells CASSGGRGLAGGETQYF. DNA of the CDR3: TGTGCCAGCAGCGGAGGACGCGGACTAGCGGGGGGGGAGACCCAGTACTTC.

The V and J genes are TRBV5-6 and TRBJ1-2; the D gene is possibly TRBD1 (5 bases). The length of the CDR3 is 15 residues. In germline, CDR1 is SGHDT, CDR2 YYEEEE. V was pared by 0 bases and J by 2 bases, with 11 bases between. The CDR3 region is CASSLGGRANYGYTF. CDR3 sequence (DNA): TGTGCCAGCAGCTTGGGGGGACGGGCGAACTATGGCTACACCTTC. The complete variable domain, with remaining parts taken from reference TRBV5-6 and TRBJ1-2, reads DAGVTQSPTHLIKTRGQQVTLRCSPKSGHDTVSWYQQALGQGPQFIFQYYEEEERQRGNFPDRFSGHQFPNYSSELNVNALLLGDSALYLCASSLGGRANYGYTFGSGTRLTVV.

The rearrangement links TRBV11-2 to TRBJ2-7; 9 bases are a match to TRBD2. The V gene's germline CDR1 is SGHAT and CDR2 FQNNGV. The CDR3 covers 15 residues. The J segment lost 4 bases and the V segment lost 5 bases, leaving 9 bases of the junction unmatched. The CDR3 DNA reads as TGTGCCAGCAGCCCGACTAGCGGTAAGGGATACGAGCAGTACTTC. Protein: CASSPTSGKGYEQYF. The whole variable domain, filled in from reference TRBV11-2 and TRBJ2-7, reads EAGVAQSPRYKIIEKRQSVAFWCNPISGHATLYWYQQILGQGPKLLIQFQNNGVVDDSQLPKDRFSAERLKGVDSTLKIQPAKLEDSAVYLCASSPTSGKGYEQYFGPGTRLTVT.

V usage is TRBV6-5 and J usage is TRBJ2-5; D gene unclear. The CDR3 has 15 residues. V was pared by 2 bases and J by 2 bases, with 12 bases between. Germline assignment: CDR1 MNHEY and CDR2 SVGAGI. CDR3: CASSYGLGIQETQYF. DNA of the CDR3: TGTGCCAGCAGTTACGGTTTGGGCATTCAAGAGACCCAGTACTTC.

This clone has a handful of counts. The chain couples TRBV6-5 to TRBJ2-2, with a weak D call TRBD2 (5 bases). The germline gives CDR1 MNHEY, CDR2 SVGAGI. V was trimmed by 5 bases and J by 4 bases, leaving 8 bases between them. CDR3 length: 13 residues. The CDR3 DNA reads as TGTGCCAGCAGTCGGACTCGCACCGGGGAGCTGTTTTTT. This translates into CASSRTRTGELFF.

This clone came up once. V is TRBV28 and J is TRBJ2-7; TRBD1 aligns across 9 bases. The junction had 8 bases not matched to a gene; V was cut back by 6 bases and J by 2 bases. The CDR3 has 15 residues. The germline V gene encodes CDR1 MDHEN and CDR2 SYDVKM. The DNA of the CDR3 is TGTGCCAGCAGCTTGGTCCGGGACAGGGCCTACGAGCAGTACTTC. Translated: CASSLVRDRAYEQYF.

On this clone itself: Germline and junction disagree at one end, which may indicate a read error. The rearrangement links TRBV7-8 to TRBJ2-2, with 8 bases lining up with TRBD1. The CDR3 contains 15 residues. CDR1 is SGHVS and CDR2 is FQNEAQ in the germline V gene. The CDR3 sequence: CASSGTGGNTRELFF. For the CDR3, the DNA is TGTGCCAGCAGCGGCACAGGGGGGAACACCAGGGAGCTGTTTTTT.

This clone was seen repeatedly, ten times or more. The chain carries TRBV11-3 and TRBJ1-2; the D is unclear. This CDR3 has 14 residues. V gave up 0 bases and J gave up 7 bases, with 12 bases separating them. CDR1 SGHNT and CDR2 YENEEA come from the germline V gene. Here the CDR3 DNA reads TGTGCCAGCAGCTTAGATTGGTCTGGGAGTGGCTACACCTTC. This translates into CASSLDWSGSGYTF.

The chain recombines TRBV4-2 with TRBJ2-5; D perhaps matches TRBD2 (6 bases). Deletions cut 0 bases from V and 5 bases from J, with 10 bases between. Germline V lookup: CDR1 LGHNA, CDR2 YNFKEQ. The CDR3 contains 14 residues. Written as DNA, the CDR3 is TGTGCCAGCAGCCAAGATGGCCTAGCGGAGACCCAGTACTTC. Protein product: CASSQDGLAETQYF.

The rearrangement joins TRBV5-1 to TRBJ1-4; 8 positions match TRBD1. Trimming cost V 3 bases and J 5 bases; bases outside gene matches: 12. Germline-derived CDR1 and CDR2 are SGHRS and YFSETQ. The CDR3 has 17 amino acids. The CDR3 nucleotides are TGCGCCAGCAGCTCCGGCCAGGGACAGGATCGGAATGAAAAACTGTTTTTT. Translation: CASSSGQGQDRNEKLFF.

This clone was observed a single time. The rearrangement joins TRBV6-1 to TRBJ2-5, with no clear D. CDR1 and CDR2 from the germline V gene are MNHNS and SASEGT. This CDR3 comprises 14 residues. Trimming pared 5 bases from V and 2 bases from J, leaving 12 bases between. CDR3 protein: CASSNPGGQETQYF. The CDR3 nucleotides read TGTGCCAGCAGTAATCCAGGCGGACAAGAGACCCAGTACTTC.

The gene calls are TRBV4-1 and TRBJ2-1; D perhaps matches TRBD1 (5 bases). The CDR3 contains 15 residues. Germline V gene sequence: CDR1 MGHRA, CDR2 YSYEKL. The V gene lost 1 base and the J gene lost 4 bases, with 11 bases spanning the gap. CDR3 loop: CASSQGGWAYNEQFF. CDR3 nucleotide sequence: TGCGCCAGCAGCCAAGGGGGCTGGGCTTACAATGAGCAGTTCTTC.

V and J are TRBV6-5 and TRBJ2-7, with 8 bases that match TRBD2. Looked up from germline, CDR1 is MNHEY and CDR2 is SVGAGI. With V trimmed by 7 bases and J by 3 bases, 5 bases remained unmatched. This CDR3 is built from 13 residues. As DNA, the CDR3 is TGTGCCAGCACGGGGGGGGAGCTCTACGAGCAGTACTTC. Translated, it gives CASTGGELYEQYF.

This clone turned up a few times. This chain connects TRBV27 to TRBJ2-2; TRBD1 aligns across 8 bases. Germline values: CDR1 MNHEY, CDR2 SMNVEV (reference sequence). The CDR3 runs 15 residues. With V trimmed by 7 bases and J by 6 bases, 10 bases remained unmatched. The CDR3, as DNA: TGTGCCAGCAAGGCTCCAGGACAGGGAGCCGGGGAGCTGTTTTTT. Translating it yields CASKAPGQGAGELFF.

This clone was seen only a few times. V gene TRBV18 combines with J gene TRBJ1-2; a weak D match, TRBD1 (6 bases). Germline loops: CDR1 KGHSH, CDR2 LQKENI. The CDR3 runs 16 residues. V was shortened by 6 bases and J by 1 base, with 18 bases between the two germline ends. The DNA of the CDR3 is TGTGCCAGCTCTTCGTTTCCGGGGGCGTTTAACTATGGCTACACCTTC. Amino acids: CASSSFPGAFNYGYTF.

Only a few counts were recorded for this clone. The rearrangement uses TRBV19 and TRBJ1-2, with D possibly TRBD1 on 5 matching bases. The V and J ends lost 5 bases and 8 bases respectively, with 15 bases between them. CDR1 and CDR2 from the germline V gene are LNHDA and SQIVND (reference sequence). The CDR3 spans 13 residues. CDR3 protein: CASSREGQDGYTF. CDR3 in DNA: TGTGCCAGTAGTCGAGAGGGGCAGGACGGCTACACCTTC.

The V call is TRBV12-1, the J call TRBJ2-4; the table's D call TRBD2 went unverified against the DNA. TRBV12-1 counts as a pseudogene. The CDR3 extends over 17 amino acids. The CDR3 region is CASSALRWAGGKNIQYF. CDR3 sequence (DNA): TGTGCCAGCAGCGCCCTGCGGTGGGCAGGAGGCAAAAACATTCAGTACTTC.